This T cell receptor (beta chain) is from a study of CD8 T cells in ankylosing spondylitis. TCRdb fed the 5' RACE reads into MiXCR, producing one record per CDR3 protein. Here the sample spans more than 150,000 distinct CDR3 sequences, 15% to 20% being singletons. This clonotype was found many times. This sequence originates from a male donor aged 5 to 30 with ankylosing spondylitis or in good health (not recorded which). The sample comprised blood, either unsorted or a sorted T cell fraction (not recorded which).

CDR3 in DNA: TGTGCCAGCACCCCTTTTACGGAGGGATCGTTAGCCAAAAACATTCAGTACTTC. Its protein is CASTPFTEGSLAKNIQYF. The rearrangement uses TRBV12-3 or TRBV12-4 and TRBJ2-4; D possibly corresponds to TRBD2 (6 bases). CDR3 length: 18 residues. V lost 7 bases to trimming and J lost 0 bases, with 22 bases between them.